This T cell receptor (beta chain) was sequenced in a study of blood T cells in healthy people across ages. Findings and limits, study-wide: Diversity was estimated from one million T cells, and these estimates were considered underestimates.

A second PCR, run for about 6 to 11 cycles, used a sample-barcoded 5' primer plus a J-beta primer mix. One entry per CDR3 protein results from TCRdb running MiXCR on the 5' RACE reads. In the table there are about 1.8 million distinct CDR3 sequences, just under 50% of which are singletons. In its sample, this clonotype was seen a few times. Its antigen is unidentified. The sequenced material came from blood. The source of this sequence is a woman aged 40-49 years in good health.

The CDR3 sequence is CASRRYRESYEQYF. Here the CDR3 DNA reads TGTGCCAGCAGACGATACAGGGAGTCCTACGAGCAGTACTTC. The gene calls are TRBV6-5 and TRBJ2-7; a possible D gene is TRBD1 (6 bases). Germline V gene sequence: CDR1 MNHEY, CDR2 SVGAGI. V was cut by 6 bases and J by 1 base, with 13 bases left in between. There are 14 residues in the CDR3.